This passage covers 28 T cell receptor beta chains from one sample sequenced in a study of T cells expressing NK-cell markers. After re-calling the 5' RACE reads, TCRdb lists one entry per CDR3 protein, DNA absent. The sample shows 550,000 to 600,000 distinct CDR3 sequences, and under 4.5% sits with its ten largest clones. The specimen was blood T cells: a sorted CD56 or NKG2C T cell subset, CD4+ or CD8+ T cells, or bulk PBMC T cells (not recorded which). These receptors were collected from a man younger than 35 in good health.

The chain has TRBV7-2 and TRBJ1-1. The CDR3 has 15 amino acids. Germline V CDR1 and CDR2: SGHTA, FQGNSA. The CDR3 spells CASSLVSGQNTEAFF.

The chain has TRBV7-3 and TRBJ2-2; the TCRdb D gene call, TRBD1, has no DNA to confirm it. In germline, CDR1 is SGHTA, CDR2 FQGTGA. CDR3 length: 14 residues. CDR3 sequence: CASSNRQRTGELFF.

The rearrangement uses TRBV6-2 or TRBV6-3 and TRBJ1-5; TCRdb's D call, TRBD1, is unchecked because there is no DNA. The CDR3 sequence is 15 residues long. The germline V gene encodes CDR1 MNHEY and CDR2 SVGEGT. CDR3 loop: CASRTGTGLNQPQHF.

The CDR3 loop reads CATQGRFTDTQYF. The rearrangement links TRBV25-1 to TRBJ2-3; TCRdb picks TRBD1, but there is no DNA to check that call. CDR3 length: 13 amino acids. CDR1 is MGHDK, CDR2 SYGVNS, per germline.

The chain carries TRBV12-5 and TRBJ2-1; absent DNA, TCRdb's TRBD1 call cannot be checked. The CDR3 runs 13 residues. Germline V lookup: CDR1 LGHNT, CDR2 FRNRAP. The CDR3 loop reads CASGLTGQGRQFF.

The chain combines TRBV7-2 with TRBJ2-1; with no DNA, the TCRdb D assignment of TRBD2 cannot be verified. The CDR3 is made up of 15 amino acids. Germline V gene sequence: CDR1 SGHTA, CDR2 FQGNSA. The CDR3 reads CASSLWGLAGGMSFF.

This chain links TRBV20-1 with TRBJ2-6; TCRdb calls TRBD2, which cannot be checked without DNA. Germline V gene lookup returns CDR1 DFQATT and CDR2 SNEGSKA (reference sequence). This CDR3 has 17 residues. The CDR3 protein is CSARAPRRDSGANVLTF.

V and J are TRBV2 and TRBJ2-3; TCRdb names TRBD1, which stays unverified in the absence of DNA. Germline V gene data show CDR1 as SNHLY and CDR2 as FYNNEI. The CDR3 loop spans 17 amino acids. This CDR3 is CASRLPGQVFGHDTQYF.

This chain connects TRBV7-6 to TRBJ2-5; TCRdb calls TRBD1, which cannot be checked without DNA. This CDR3 is built from 16 residues. Per germline, CDR1 SGHVS and CDR2 FNYEAQ. CDR3 sequence: CASSLAVGQYQETQYF.

This chain links TRBV7-6 with TRBJ2-2; TCRdb's D gene call, TRBD2, goes unchecked for lack of DNA. This CDR3 is 19 amino acids long. Germline V CDR1 and CDR2: SGHVS, FNYEAQ. CDR3 residues: CASSLVALAGRVETGELFF.

V usage is TRBV24-1 and J usage is TRBJ2-5; the D call of TRBD1 rests on TCRdb alone, since no DNA is present to check it. CDR1 is KGHDR, CDR2 SFDVKD, per germline. This CDR3 spans 18 amino acids. CDR3 residues: CATSDLDSGQQSGETQYF.

The chain has TRBV18 and TRBJ2-3; absent DNA, TCRdb's TRBD2 call cannot be checked. The V gene's germline CDR1 is KGHSH and CDR2 LQKENI. The CDR3 contains 16 residues. CDR3 amino acids: CASSRSAGVLSDTQYF.

The rearrangement uses TRBV2 and TRBJ1-2. The CDR3 covers 14 residues. The germline CDR1 and CDR2 sequences are SNHLY and FYNNEI. The CDR3 sequence: CASTSTPDMDGYTF.

The chain recombines TRBV2 with TRBJ2-3; TCRdb's assignment of TRBD1 cannot be checked, as there is no DNA. This CDR3 has 13 amino acids. CDR1 and CDR2 (germline): SNHLY, FYNNEI. The CDR3 protein is CASRQDATDTQYF.

CDR3 amino acids: CASSLGAQGTGELFF. The V and J genes are TRBV7-9 and TRBJ2-2; TCRdb gives TRBD1 as the D gene, but with no DNA this cannot be confirmed. The germline V gene has CDR1 SEHNR and CDR2 FQNEAQ (reference sequence). The CDR3 is 15 amino acids.

The genes are TRBV4-3 and TRBJ1-2; TCRdb names TRBD1, which stays unverified in the absence of DNA. From germline, CDR1 is LGHNA and CDR2 YSLEER. CDR3 length equals 15 residues. The CDR3: CASSHRTDFFSGYTF.

The V and J genes are TRBV15 and TRBJ2-1; without DNA, the TCRdb call of TRBD2 cannot be checked. Germline assignment: CDR1 LNHNV and CDR2 YYDKDF (reference sequence). The CDR3 sequence is 16 residues long. The CDR3 sequence is CATSRVDSGHYNEQFF.

This chain joins TRBV20-1 and TRBJ2-7. CDR1 and CDR2 (germline): DFQATT, SNEGSKA (reference sequence). This CDR3 spans 12 amino acids. CDR3 region: CSARLGVSEQYF.

This chain links TRBV5-1 with TRBJ2-2; without DNA, the TCRdb call of TRBD1 cannot be checked. CDR1 and CDR2 from the germline V gene are SGHRS and YFSETQ. The CDR3 extends over 16 amino acids. The CDR3 sequence is CASSLEPGQGAGELFF. Looking up the rest from reference TRBV5-1 and TRBJ2-2 gives the full variable domain: KAGVTQTPRYLIKTRGQQVTLSCSPISGHRSVSWYQQTPGQGLQFLFEYFSETQRNKGNFPGRFSGRQFSNSRSEMNVSTLELGDSALYLCASSLEPGQGAGELFFGEGSRLTVL.

The chain uses TRBV12-3 or TRBV12-4 and TRBJ1-5; as DNA is missing, the TRBD1 call by TCRdb cannot be tested. The CDR3 is 15 amino acids. The CDR3: CASSLRDRAFQPQHF.

The chain couples TRBV11-2 to TRBJ2-1; no DNA is available, so the TRBD1 call from TCRdb remains unchecked. CDR1 and CDR2 (germline): SGHAT, FQNNGV. The CDR3 is made up of 15 amino acids. CDR3 protein: CASSSLGLAYNEQFF.

The rearrangement uses TRBV7-9 and TRBJ2-1; the TCRdb call, TRBD2, lacks DNA for checking. Germline V gene data show CDR1 as SEHNR and CDR2 as FQNEAQ (reference sequence). CDR3 length: 12 amino acids. The CDR3 here is CASSLVQVAEFF.

The chain uses TRBV5-1 and TRBJ2-1; TCRdb designates TRBD2, a call that cannot be tested without DNA. The germline CDR1 and CDR2 sequences are SGHRS and YFSETQ. The length of the CDR3 is 17 residues. The CDR3 spells CASSPGLAGGPNSEQFF.

The chain couples TRBV29-1 to TRBJ2-7; checking the TCRdb D call of TRBD1 is not possible without DNA. CDR1 is SQVTM and CDR2 is ANQGSEA in the germline V gene. This CDR3 comprises 13 residues. The CDR3 sequence: CSVGQGASNEQYF.

This rearrangement joins TRBV5-1 to TRBJ2-6. The CDR3 is 16 amino acids. In germline, CDR1 is SGHRS, CDR2 YFSETQ. CDR3 sequence: CASSPRDISGANVLTF.

The V call is TRBV18, the J call TRBJ2-2. CDR3 length: 15 amino acids. CDR1 and CDR2 from the germline V gene are KGHSH and LQKENI. The CDR3 here is CASSPEPAETGELFF.

V gene TRBV7-2 combines with J gene TRBJ1-1; TCRdb picks TRBD1, but there is no DNA to check that call. Germline assignment: CDR1 SGHTA and CDR2 FQGNSA. This CDR3 has 16 residues. The CDR3 reads CASSLKGTGGNTEAFF.

The chain uses TRBV5-4 and TRBJ1-2; TCRdb calls TRBD1, which cannot be checked without DNA. There are 14 residues in the CDR3. Germline V gene sequence: CDR1 SGHNT, CDR2 YYREEE (reference sequence). The CDR3 spells CASSSQGNSHGYTF.